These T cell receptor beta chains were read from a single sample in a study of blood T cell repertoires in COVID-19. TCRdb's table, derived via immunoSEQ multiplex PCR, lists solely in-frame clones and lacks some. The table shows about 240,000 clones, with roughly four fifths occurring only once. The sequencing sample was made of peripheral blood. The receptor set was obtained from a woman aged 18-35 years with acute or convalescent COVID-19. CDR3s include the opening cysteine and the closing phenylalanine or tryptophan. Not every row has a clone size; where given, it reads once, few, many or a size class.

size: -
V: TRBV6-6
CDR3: CASSYTQGVGNQPQHF

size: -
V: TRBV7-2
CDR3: CASSLWGGETQYF

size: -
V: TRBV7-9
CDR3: CASSPGQGGFKDTQYF

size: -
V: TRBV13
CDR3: CASSLPGQGFQDKYGYTF

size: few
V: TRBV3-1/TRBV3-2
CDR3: CASSQVAGGNQPQHF

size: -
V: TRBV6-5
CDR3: CASSPRGSYNEQFF

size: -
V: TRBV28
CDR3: CASSWGTHLQETQYF

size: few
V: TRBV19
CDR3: CASRDRGLVGGYTF

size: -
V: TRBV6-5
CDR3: CASSYGQAANYGYTF

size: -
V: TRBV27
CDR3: CASSPFSGSIYGYTF

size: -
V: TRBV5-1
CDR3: CASSFSGTGETQYF

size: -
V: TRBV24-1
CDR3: CATSESRGKGEKLFF

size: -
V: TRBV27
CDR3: CASSRTSGRGTDTQYF

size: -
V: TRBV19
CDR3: CASSNPLGRGEQPQHF

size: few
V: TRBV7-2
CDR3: CASSPGRDTQYF

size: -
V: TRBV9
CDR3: CASSVAASGRWADTQYF